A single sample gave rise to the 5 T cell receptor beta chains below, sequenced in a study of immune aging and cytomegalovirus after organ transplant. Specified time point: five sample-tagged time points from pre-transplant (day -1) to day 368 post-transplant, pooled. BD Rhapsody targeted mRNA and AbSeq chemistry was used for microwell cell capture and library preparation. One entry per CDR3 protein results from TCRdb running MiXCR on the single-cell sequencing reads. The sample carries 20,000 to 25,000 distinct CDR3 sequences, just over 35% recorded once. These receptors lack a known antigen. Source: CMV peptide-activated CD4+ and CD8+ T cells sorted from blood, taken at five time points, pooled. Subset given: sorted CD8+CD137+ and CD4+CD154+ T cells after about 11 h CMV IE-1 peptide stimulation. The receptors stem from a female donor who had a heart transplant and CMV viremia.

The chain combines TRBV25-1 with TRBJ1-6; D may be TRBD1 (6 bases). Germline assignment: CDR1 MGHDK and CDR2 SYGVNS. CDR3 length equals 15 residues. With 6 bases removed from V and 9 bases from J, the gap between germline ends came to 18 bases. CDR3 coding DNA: TGTGCCAGCAGCGCTGGAGGGATAGGGGGTTCACCCCTCCACTTT. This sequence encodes CASSAGGIGGSPLHF.

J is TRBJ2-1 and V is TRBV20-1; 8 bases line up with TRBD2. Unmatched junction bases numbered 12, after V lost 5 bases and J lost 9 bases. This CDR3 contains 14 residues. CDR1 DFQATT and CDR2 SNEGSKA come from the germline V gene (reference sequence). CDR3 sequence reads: CSAYVGLGFGEQFF. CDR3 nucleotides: TGCAGTGCTTACGTGGGACTAGGTTTTGGTGAGCAGTTCTTC.

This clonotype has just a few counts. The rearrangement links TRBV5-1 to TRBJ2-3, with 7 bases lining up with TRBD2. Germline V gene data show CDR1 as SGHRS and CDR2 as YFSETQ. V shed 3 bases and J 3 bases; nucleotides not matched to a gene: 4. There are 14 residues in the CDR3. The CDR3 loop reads CASSSREGTDTQYF. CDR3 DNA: TGCGCCAGCAGCTCCAGGGAGGGTACAGATACGCAGTATTTT.

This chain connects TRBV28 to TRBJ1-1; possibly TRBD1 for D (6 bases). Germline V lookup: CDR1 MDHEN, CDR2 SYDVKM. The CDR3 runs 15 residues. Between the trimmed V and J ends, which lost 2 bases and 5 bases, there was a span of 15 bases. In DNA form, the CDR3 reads TGTGCCAGCAGTTTAGGGGGGGGCGCCGGAACTGAAGCTTTCTTT. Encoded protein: CASSLGGGAGTEAFF.

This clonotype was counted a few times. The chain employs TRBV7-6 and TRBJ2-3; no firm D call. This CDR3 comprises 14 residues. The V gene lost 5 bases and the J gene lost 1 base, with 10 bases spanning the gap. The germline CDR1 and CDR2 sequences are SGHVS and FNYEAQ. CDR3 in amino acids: CASSLGVGTDTQYF. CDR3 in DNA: TGTGCCAGCAGCCTAGGAGTAGGCACAGATACGCAGTATTTT. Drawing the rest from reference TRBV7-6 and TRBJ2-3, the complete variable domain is GAGVSQSPRYKVTKRGQDVALRCDPISGHVSLYWYRQALGQGPEFLTYFNYEAQQDKSGLPNDRFSAERPEGSISTLTIQRTEQRDSAMYRCASSLGVGTDTQYFGPGTRLTVL.